The 16 T cell receptor beta chains below come from one sample, sequenced in a study of blood T cells in healthy people across ages. Next came a second PCR, run for about 6 to 11 cycles, which used a sample-barcoded 5' primer along with a J-beta primer mix. Using its own MiXCR run on the 5' RACE reads, TCRdb lists one record per CDR3 protein. The sample lists fewer than 800,000 distinct CDR3 sequences, roughly 21% occurring once. The sample comprised blood. Source of these receptors: a man between 65 and 85 years old in good health.

This clonotype occurred once. The gene calls are TRBV2 and TRBJ2-5; D is perhaps TRBD2 (6 bases). The J call could be wrong; TRBJ2-1 is a better fit for the DNA end. The length of the CDR3 is 13 residues. Germline V lookup: CDR1 SNHLY, CDR2 FYNNEI. CDR3 nucleotide sequence: TGTGCCACCAGACTAGAGGTGAGGAATGAGCAGTTCTTC. It specifies CATRLEVRNEQFF.

This clonotype was observed a handful of times. This CDR3 reads CASSYDGASTDTQYF. Written as DNA, the CDR3 is TGCGCCAGCAGCTACGACGGAGCTAGCACAGATACGCAGTATTTT. This rearrangement joins TRBV5-1 to TRBJ2-3; D unclear. V shed 3 bases and J shed 0 bases, with 11 bases lying between them. Germline CDR1 and CDR2: SGHRS and YFSETQ. The CDR3 length is 15 residues.

This clonotype occurred a few times. The rearrangement joins TRBV12-3 or TRBV12-4 to TRBJ1-4, with D possibly matching TRBD1 (5 bases). This CDR3 contains 12 residues. V shed 5 bases and J shed 6 bases, with 7 bases lying between them. The CDR3 loop is CASSRQYEKLFF. CDR3 coding DNA: TGTGCCAGCAGTCGACAGTATGAAAAACTGTTTTTT.

The chain is built from TRBV7-2 and TRBJ2-3; D gene uncertain. Germline values: CDR1 SGHTA, CDR2 FQGNSA. V dropped 4 bases and J dropped 5 bases, with 7 bases sitting between them. The CDR3 has 12 residues. CDR3 amino acids: CASSSTGDTQYF. CDR3 nucleotides: TGTGCCAGCAGCTCGACGGGAGATACGCAGTATTTT.

In its sample, this clonotype was seen many times. In DNA form, the CDR3 reads TGCGCCAGCAGCTCGACAGGGATCAATGAGCAGTTCTTC. Its translation is CASSSTGINEQFF. V is TRBV5-1 and J is TRBJ2-1; 7 nucleotides agree with TRBD1. The CDR3 spans 13 residues. Germline CDR1 is SGHRS and CDR2 is YFSETQ. J gave up 6 bases and V 3 bases, and 3 bases lay outside the gene matches.

The genes are TRBV27 and TRBJ2-3; TRBD2 agrees at 8 bases. The CDR3 extends over 16 amino acids. The germline CDR1 and CDR2 sequences are MNHEY and SMNVEV (reference sequence). V shed 6 bases and J 5 bases; nucleotides not matched to a gene: 13. The CDR3 nucleotides read TGTGCCAGCAGCCACGCTGCGGGAGGAATCGGAGATACGCAGTATTTT. This gives the protein CASSHAAGGIGDTQYF.

The rearrangement joins TRBV27 to TRBJ2-1; no reliable D call. This CDR3 region has 15 residues. Between the trimmed V and J ends, which lost 4 bases and 1 base, there was a span of 11 bases. Germline V CDR1 and CDR2: MNHEY, SMNVEV (reference sequence). The CDR3 here is CASSSSVKSYNEQFF. DNA of the CDR3: TGTGCCAGCAGTTCAAGCGTCAAATCCTACAATGAGCAGTTCTTC.

This clonotype has just a few counts. The rearrangement links TRBV12-3 or TRBV12-4 to TRBJ2-5, with a weak D call TRBD1 (6 bases). The DNA matches TRBJ2-7 better at its end, which makes the J call doubtful. This CDR3 comprises 14 residues. DNA of the CDR3: TGTGCCAGCAGTTTTTCCAGGGGTGGGTACGAGCAGTACTTC. Its protein product is CASSFSRGGYEQYF.

This clonotype was seen only a few times. The CDR3: CASSLAGEAYEQYF. The CDR3 DNA sequence: TGTGCCAGCAGTCTAGCGGGAGAAGCCTACGAGCAGTACTTC. The chain couples TRBV6-6 to TRBJ2-7; 10 bases match TRBD2. CDR3 length equals 14 residues. CDR1 is MNHNY, CDR2 SVGAGI, per germline (reference sequence). Trimming took 5 bases from V and 2 from J; bases not matched to a gene: 3.

The chain employs TRBV29-1 and TRBJ2-2, with TRBD2 matching over 10 bases. Trimming at V came to 3 bases and at J to 4 bases, leaving 5 bases not matched to a gene. This CDR3 contains 15 residues. Germline V gene data show CDR1 as SQVTM and CDR2 as ANQGSEA. Written as DNA, the CDR3 is TGCAGCGTTGAGCCGACTAGCGGGTTCACCGGGGAGCTGTTTTTT. Translation: CSVEPTSGFTGELFF.

This clonotype was detected a few times. Written as DNA, the CDR3 is TGTGCCAGCAGCTTCGCAGCTAGCCCCTACGGCGGGGAGCTGTTTTTT. Translating gives CASSFAASPYGGELFF. This rearrangement joins TRBV11-1 to TRBJ2-2, with D possibly being TRBD2 (5 bases). The V and J ends lost 3 bases and 7 bases respectively, with 18 bases between them. The CDR3 length is 16 residues. The germline V gene has CDR1 SGHAT and CDR2 FQDESV (reference sequence).

This clonotype has more than one count but fewer than ten. This sequence joins TRBV5-1 and TRBJ2-4; a weak D match, TRBD1 (6 bases). The CDR3 length is 17 residues. Trimming left V 4 bases short and J 0 bases short, with 17 bases between. Germline-derived CDR1 and CDR2 are SGHRS and YFSETQ. The CDR3 DNA reads TGCGCCAGCAGCCTGGGGGCAGAATTGTTAGCCAAAAACATTCAGTACTTC. Its translation is CASSLGAELLAKNIQYF.

J is TRBJ2-7 and V is TRBV27; 16 nucleotides align to TRBD2. Unmatched junction bases numbered 11, after V lost 2 bases and J lost 1 base. This CDR3 is built from 20 residues. CDR1 is MNHEY, CDR2 SMNVEV, per germline (reference sequence). CDR3 DNA: TGTGCCAGCAGTTTAATCGGACCGGGACTAGCGGGAGGGCCTTCCTACGAGCAGTACTTC. It is translated as CASSLIGPGLAGGPSYEQYF.

In its sample, this clonotype was seen a few times. V usage is TRBV10-3 and J usage is TRBJ1-1; D possibly corresponds to TRBD1 (5 bases). V was clipped by 8 bases and J by 0 bases, with 13 bases between them. This CDR3 contains 14 residues. Germline V gene sequence: CDR1 ENHRY, CDR2 SYGVKD. CDR3 in amino acids: CAIGAGILNTEAFF. As DNA, the CDR3 is TGTGCCATCGGGGCAGGGATCCTGAACACTGAAGCTTTCTTT.

To note about this clonotype: At one end the junction does not follow the germline gene, possibly because of a read error. The chain links TRBV7-9 to TRBJ2-1; D is possibly TRBD2 (5 bases). TRBJ2-5 matches the DNA end more closely, so the J call is doubtful. Germline V gene sequence: CDR1 SEHNR, CDR2 FQNEAQ (reference sequence). This CDR3 has 14 amino acids. The CDR3 here is CASSVALDYGDQYF. The CDR3 nucleotides are TGTGCCAGCAGCGTAGCCCTAGACTACGGGGACCAGTACTTC.

A single count supports this clonotype. The chain has TRBV28 and TRBJ1-4; possibly TRBD1 for D (6 bases). The CDR3 spans 16 residues. Per the germline V gene, CDR1 is MDHEN and CDR2 is SYDVKM. Trimming stripped 10 bases from V and 7 bases from J, with 25 bases between. The CDR3 reads CANRPPTVGAVEKLFF. The CDR3 DNA is TGTGCCAACAGGCCACCGACAGTGGGGGCAGTTGAAAAACTGTTTTTT.